This T cell receptor beta chain derives from a study of T cell responses to AZD1222 COVID-19 vaccine. The table came from immunoSEQ multiplex PCR; TCRdb's copy has only in-frame clones and leaves some out. There are fewer than 140,000 clones in the sample; roughly nine tenths occur only once, and roughly 5.1% lies in the top ten. Germline CDR1 is MNHEY and CDR2 is SMNVEV (reference sequence). The CDR3 sequence is 15 residues long. The germline V and J ends were trimmed by 5 bases and 7 bases, with 15 bases remaining between them. This TCR came from an adult in good health. The chain is built from TRBV27 and TRBJ1-6; D ambiguous. This sample comprised peripheral blood, obtained on day 0 of AZD1222 vaccination. The CDR3 DNA sequence: TGTGCCAGCAGTGCGCGCCGGGAACTAAATTCACCCCTCCACTTT. Translated, it gives CASSARRELNSPLHF.